The present TCR beta chain was sequenced within a study of T-cell memory formation after mild COVID-19. A single record per CDR3 protein comes from TCRdb applying MiXCR to the 5' RACE reads. This table has roughly 610,000 distinct CDR3 sequences, around 16% appearing once. Details on this clonotype: Antigen: not known.

CDR3 length: 18 amino acids. From germline, CDR1 is SQVTM and CDR2 ANQGSEA. V was clipped by 6 bases and J by 0 bases; unmatched bases: 12. Study observations and caveats: Among clones contracting day 15 to 85, CD4/CD8 was balanced, whereas later expanders leaned CD4+.

This TCR was recovered from an adult woman who had mild COVID-19 (a few samples of this study predate the infection). Cell type and time point are not known. The chain couples TRBV29-1 to TRBJ2-1; 12 nucleotides line up with TRBD2. The sequencing sample was made of PBMCs or a T cell subset sorted from them (not recorded which). CDR3 protein: CSVARWLAGGSSYNEQFF. The DNA of the CDR3 is TGCAGCGTGGCTAGATGGCTAGCGGGAGGGAGCTCCTACAATGAGCAGTTCTTC.